The 26 T cell receptor beta chains below were found in one sample sequenced in a study of blood T cells in healthy people across ages. Combining a sample-barcoded 5' primer with a J-beta primer mix, a second PCR ran for roughly 7 to 11 cycles. TCRdb re-derived calls from the 5' RACE reads in MiXCR, one entry per CDR3 protein. The sample consists of more than 900,000 distinct CDR3 sequences, around 27% of them appearing once. This sample also belongs to another study, concerning T cells of mothers and their children.

Sequencing was carried out using blood. The source of these receptors is a girl aged 2-9 years in good health.

The CDR3 protein is CAIRVSGEDAAFF. In DNA, the CDR3 is TGTGCCATCAGGGTCTCGGGGGAGGATGCAGCTTTCTTT. This rearrangement joins TRBV10-3 to TRBJ1-1; D is possibly TRBD1 (5 bases). The CDR3 runs to 13 residues. In germline, CDR1 is ENHRY, CDR2 SYGVKD. Deletions cut 6 bases from V and 10 bases from J, with 18 bases between.

This chain uses TRBV6-5 with TRBJ2-5; the D gene could be TRBD1 or TRBD2 (5 bases each). Germline loops: CDR1 MNHEY, CDR2 SVGAGI. V lost 6 bases to trimming and J lost 1 base, with 9 bases between them. The CDR3 spans 13 residues. CDR3 DNA: TGTGCCAGCAGGGGACGGCGCCAAGAGACCCAGTACTTC. Amino acid sequence: CASRGRRQETQYF.

This clonotype was counted only a few times. The genes are TRBV11-2 and TRBJ2-7, with TRBD2 matching 8 bases. Germline-derived CDR1 and CDR2 are SGHAT and FQNNGV. J lost 3 bases, V lost 5 bases, and 6 bases had no gene match. CDR3 size: 14 residues. Here the CDR3 DNA reads TGTGCCAGCAGCCCGGGACTAGGATACTACGAGCAGTACTTC. This gives the protein CASSPGLGYYEQYF.

The V gene is TRBV6-5, the J gene TRBJ1-2; no firm D call. The CDR3 totals 11 residues. Germline V lookup: CDR1 MNHEY, CDR2 SVGAGI. V lost 4 bases, J lost 8 bases, and 8 bases lay in between. CDR3 protein: CASSSRLGYTF. The CDR3 region has the DNA TGTGCCAGCAGTTCCCGGTTGGGCTACACCTTC.

This chain links TRBV6-2 or TRBV6-3 with TRBJ1-2, with D perhaps TRBD1 (5 bases). V was trimmed by 6 bases and J by 8 bases, leaving 16 bases between them. The CDR3 is 13 amino acids. Germline CDR1 MNHEY, CDR2 SVGEGT. The CDR3, as DNA: TGTGCCAGCAGAAAGACCCAGGGCGGCGGCTACACCTTC. Translated, it gives CASRKTQGGGYTF.

This clonotype turned up a few times. This chain uses TRBV20-1 with TRBJ1-1; TRBD1 agrees at 7 bases. V shed 4 bases, J shed 1 base, and the junction held 9 bases outside the gene matches. Germline V gives CDR1 DFQATT, CDR2 SNEGSKA (reference sequence). This CDR3 comprises 15 residues. CDR3 coding DNA: TGCAGTGCTAATCGACAGGGTAGTTCGAACACTGAAGCTTTCTTT. Protein sequence: CSANRQGSSNTEAFF.

Comment on this clonotype: At one end, the junction sequence differs from germline, possibly due to a read error. V usage is TRBV29-1 and J usage is TRBJ1-1, with 9 bases aligning to TRBD1. CDR1 and CDR2 (germline): SQVTM, ANQGSEA. The CDR3 runs to 11 residues. CDR3 in amino acids: CSDGQGTEALF. For the CDR3, the DNA is TGCAGCGACGGACAGGGGACAGAAGCTCTCTTT.

V gene TRBV14 combines with J gene TRBJ2-1, with D uncertain. Germline V CDR1 and CDR2: SGHDN, FVKESK. The CDR3 loop spans 15 amino acids. V was shortened by 3 bases and J by 15 bases, with 24 bases between the two germline ends. The CDR3, as DNA: TGTGCCAGCAGCCACCTAAGTGGCGAAGGCAAATCGCGGTTCTTC. Translation: CASSHLSGEGKSRFF. Full variable domain (missing parts from reference TRBV14 and TRBJ2-1): EAGVTQFPSHSVIEKGQTVTLRCDPISGHDNLYWYRRVMGKEIKFLLHFVKESKQDESGMPNNRFLAERTGGTYSTLKVQPAELEDSGVYFCASSHLSGEGKSRFFGPGTRLTVL.

CDR3 bases: TGCAGCGGAGTCCCCGGGACAGAAAGAGCGAAGATATACCAAGAGACCCAGTACTTC. Protein: CSGVPGTERAKIYQETQYF. The chain combines TRBV29-1 with TRBJ2-5, with 7 nucleotides matching TRBD1. The CDR3 sequence is 19 residues long. CDR1 is SQVTM and CDR2 is ANQGSEA in the germline V gene. V lost 7 bases, J lost 0 bases, and 23 bases stayed unmatched.

The chain joins TRBV4-2 to TRBJ1-2; no clear D gene. The germline V gene encodes CDR1 LGHNA and CDR2 YNFKEQ. V gave up 0 bases and J gave up 4 bases, with 15 bases separating them. CDR3 length: 16 residues. The CDR3 DNA reads TGTGCCAGCAGCCAAGATGATAAGGATCCCATCTATGGCTACACCTTC. Its translation is CASSQDDKDPIYGYTF.

J is TRBJ2-1 and V is TRBV20-1, with D unclear. The CDR3 loop spans 15 amino acids. Trimming left V 1 base short and J 0 bases short, with 10 bases between. The germline V gene has CDR1 DFQATT and CDR2 SNEGSKA (reference sequence). The CDR3 coding sequence is TGCAGTGCTAGAGGTCTGGCCTCCTCCTACAATGAGCAGTTCTTC. The encoded protein is CSARGLASSYNEQFF.

The V and J genes are TRBV20-1 and TRBJ2-1, with 14 bases fitting TRBD2. The germline gives CDR1 DFQATT, CDR2 SNEGSKA (reference sequence). V gave up 3 bases and J gave up 9 bases; unmatched junction bases: 4. The CDR3 runs 14 residues. CDR3 amino acids: CSARGLAGDTEQFF. CDR3 bases: TGCAGTGCTAGGGGACTAGCGGGAGATACTGAGCAGTTCTTC.

The chain is built from TRBV27 and TRBJ2-7; TRBD1 matches 8 bases. The germline V gene has CDR1 MNHEY and CDR2 SMNVEV (reference sequence). This CDR3 contains 15 residues. Losses at the gene ends were 0 bases for V and 4 bases for J; bases not matched to a gene: 5. The CDR3 coding sequence is TGTGCCAGCAGTTTATCCCAGGACAGGGATTACGAGCAGTACTTC. This gives the protein CASSLSQDRDYEQYF.

The rearrangement joins TRBV29-1 to TRBJ1-4; possible D gene TRBD1, 6 bases. CDR1 is SQVTM and CDR2 is ANQGSEA in the germline V gene. The CDR3 loop spans 15 amino acids. V was shortened by 4 bases and J by 3 bases, with 15 bases between the two germline ends. CDR3 amino acids: CSVAGVLSPNEKLFF. CDR3 sequence (DNA): TGCAGCGTTGCAGGGGTTCTCAGTCCTAATGAAAAACTGTTTTTT.

This chain uses TRBV25-1 with TRBJ2-7; TRBD1 aligns across 9 bases. Looked up from germline, CDR1 is MGHDK and CDR2 is SYGVNS. This CDR3 has 14 amino acids. Germline trimming cut 4 bases from V and 1 base from J; bases unmatched to any gene: 2. The CDR3 region is CASSGDRASYEQYF. The CDR3 DNA reads TGTGCCAGCAGTGGGGACAGGGCTTCCTACGAGCAGTACTTC.

V is TRBV4-2 and J is TRBJ2-2; 11 nucleotides line up with TRBD2. Germline values: CDR1 LGHNA, CDR2 YNFKEQ. V lost 3 bases and J lost 7; bases outside the gene matches: 1. The CDR3 runs 14 residues. The CDR3 protein is CASSHGTSGGELFF. The CDR3, as DNA: TGTGCCAGCAGCCATGGGACTAGCGGCGGGGAGCTGTTTTTT.

The J gene is TRBJ2-7, the V gene TRBV6-2 or TRBV6-3; 8 nucleotides align to TRBD1. CDR3 length: 17 residues. J was trimmed by 1 base and V by 7 bases; bases with no gene match: 15. The V gene's germline CDR1 is MNHEY and CDR2 SVGEGT. The CDR3 DNA reads as TGTGCCAGCAACACTGGGACAGGACGCGGCCCTTCCTACGAGCAGTACTTC. Its protein is CASNTGTGRGPSYEQYF.

The chain combines TRBV29-1 with TRBJ2-2, with D possibly being TRBD2 (5 bases). Germline-derived CDR1 and CDR2 are SQVTM and ANQGSEA. Trimming removed 5 bases from V and 3 bases from J, with 7 bases in between. The CDR3 extends over 12 amino acids. CDR3 amino acids: CSVLADTGELFF. CDR3 nucleotides: TGCAGCGTTCTAGCAGACACCGGGGAGCTGTTTTTT.

J is TRBJ2-1 and V is TRBV27; 11 bases are shared with TRBD2. CDR1 and CDR2 (germline): MNHEY, SMNVEV (reference sequence). After removal of 7 bases from V and 4 bases from J, the junction contained 3 bases not matched to a gene. There are 14 residues in the CDR3. The DNA of the CDR3 is TGTGCCAGCACCGTAGCGGGAGGGTACAATGAGCAGTTCTTC. This encodes CASTVAGGYNEQFF.

The chain links TRBV20-1 to TRBJ2-7; possible D gene TRBD2, 6 bases. This CDR3 contains 14 residues. V was pared by 5 bases and J by 2 bases, with 16 bases between. The germline V gene encodes CDR1 DFQATT and CDR2 SNEGSKA (reference sequence). The CDR3 sequence is CSAAGRGAAYEQYF. CDR3 in DNA: TGCAGTGCTGCCGGACGCGGGGCTGCCTACGAGCAGTACTTC.

This clonotype was counted only a few times. The V call is TRBV4-2, the J call TRBJ2-2; TRBD2 might be the D (5 bases). This CDR3 contains 13 residues. The germline V gene has CDR1 LGHNA and CDR2 YNFKEQ. V was clipped by 3 bases and J by 7 bases, with 9 bases between them. DNA of the CDR3: TGTGCCAGCAGCCAGGTAGACTACGGGGAGCTGTTTTTT. It translates to CASSQVDYGELFF.

V is TRBV6-6 and J is TRBJ2-2, with TRBD2 identical over 7 bases. V was clipped by 9 bases and J by 4 bases; unmatched bases: 14. Germline CDR1 MNHNY, CDR2 SVGAGI (reference sequence). The CDR3 runs 16 residues. DNA for the CDR3: TGTGCCAGTCGAGATAAGGGACTAACTTTCACCGGGGAGCTGTTTTTT. It translates to CASRDKGLTFTGELFF.

This clonotype was counted a few times. The CDR3 here is CASSFAPGQENTIYF. CDR3 sequence (DNA): TGTGCCAGCAGCTTTGCCCCGGGACAGGAAAACACCATATATTTT. The chain uses TRBV11-3 and TRBJ1-3; 8 bases fit TRBD1. The germline CDR1 and CDR2 sequences are SGHNT and YENEEA. There are 15 residues in the CDR3. Unmatched junction bases numbered 7, after V lost 3 bases and J lost 6 bases.

This clonotype was recorded a few times. The V and J genes are TRBV27 and TRBJ2-5, with D tentatively TRBD1 (5 bases). The CDR3 is made up of 15 amino acids. Germline V gene lookup returns CDR1 MNHEY and CDR2 SMNVEV (reference sequence). Trimming removed 3 bases from V and 0 bases from J, with 11 bases in between. DNA of the CDR3: TGTGCCAGCAGTTTTGACAGTTCTTACCAAGAGACCCAGTACTTC. Encoded protein: CASSFDSSYQETQYF.

This clonotype has just a few counts. The V and J genes are TRBV29-1 and TRBJ2-7, with D perhaps TRBD2 (6 bases). Per the germline V gene, CDR1 is SQVTM and CDR2 is ANQGSEA. The CDR3 has 13 residues. V lost 0 bases, J lost 6 bases, and 12 bases lay in between. The DNA for the CDR3 is TGCAGCGTTGAAGAGGAGGGGTTTGGCGAGCAGTACTTC. Amino acid sequence: CSVEEEGFGEQYF.

This clonotype has more than one count but fewer than ten. The chain uses TRBV3-1 and TRBJ2-3; possibly TRBD2 for D (6 bases). CDR3 length equals 16 residues. Germline-derived CDR1 and CDR2 are LGHDT and YNNKEL (reference sequence). The V end lost 0 bases, the J end lost 4 bases, and 14 bases lay between the germline ends. DNA of the CDR3: TGTGCCAGCAGCCAAGAACTAGCTTTGAATGCAGATACGCAGTATTTT. Its translation is CASSQELALNADTQYF.